Following are 15 T cell receptor beta chains from one sample sequenced in a study of blood T cell repertoires in COVID-19. TCRdb's table, derived via immunoSEQ multiplex PCR, lists solely in-frame clones and lacks some. This sample has roughly 200,000 clones, with approximately 83% found just once. Sequenced sample: peripheral blood. Receptor source: a human donor with active or convalescent COVID-19. The donor label of this sample is uncertain.

The chain combines TRBV12-3 or TRBV12-4 with TRBJ1-3, with D perhaps matching TRBD1 (6 bases). V was shortened by 6 bases and J by 4 bases, with 10 bases between the two germline ends. The CDR3 totals 13 residues. CDR3 protein: CASSLGGGNTIYF. The CDR3 DNA is TGTGCCAGCAGCCTAGGGGGAGGAAACACCATATATTTT.

This rearrangement joins TRBV7-9 to TRBJ2-7; 10 bases align to TRBD1. Germline values: CDR1 SEHNR, CDR2 FQNEAQ (reference sequence). With 1 base clipped from V and 7 bases from J, the junction kept 7 bases outside the gene matches. The length of the CDR3 is 15 residues. CDR3 residues: CASSLDRDRGGEQYF. CDR3 DNA: TGTGCCAGCAGCTTAGACCGGGACAGGGGAGGGGAGCAGTACTTC.

The rearrangement joins TRBV7-2 to TRBJ2-5; 7 bases agree with TRBD1. After removal of 2 bases from V and 0 bases from J, the junction contained 3 bases not matched to a gene. The CDR3 length is 15 residues. CDR1 SGHTA and CDR2 FQGNSA come from the germline V gene. The CDR3 spells CASSLFDRDQETQYF. CDR3 sequence (DNA): TGTGCCAGCAGCTTATTCGACAGGGACCAAGAGACCCAGTACTTC.

This clone was seen just once. This sequence joins TRBV18 and TRBJ2-7; D not resolved. Trimming took 6 bases from V and 3 from J, leaving 12 bases between them. The CDR3 length is 13 residues. Germline V gene data show CDR1 as KGHSH and CDR2 as LQKENI. CDR3 in DNA: TGTGCCAGCTCCCGTATAGCCCGCTACGAGCAGTACTTC. Encoded protein: CASSRIARYEQYF.

The chain carries TRBV19 and TRBJ2-7; no definite D call. Germline lookup yields CDR1 LNHDA and CDR2 SQIVND (reference sequence). The V and J ends lost 5 bases and 0 bases respectively, with 11 bases between them. The CDR3 loop spans 14 amino acids. The CDR3 spells CASSPRLDSYEQYF. The DNA of the CDR3 is TGTGCCAGTAGTCCCCGACTGGACTCCTACGAGCAGTACTTC.

This clone has just a few counts. The chain employs TRBV5-4 and TRBJ2-2; D is perhaps TRBD2 (6 bases). The CDR3 is 15 residues long. CDR1 SGHNT and CDR2 YYREEE come from the germline V gene (reference sequence). Trimming pared 1 base from V and 7 bases from J, leaving 14 bases between. In nucleotides, the CDR3 is TGTGCCAGCAGCTTGTCGGAGGGTAGGGGCGGGGAGCTGTTTTTT. It encodes CASSLSEGRGGELFF.

This rearrangement joins TRBV28 to TRBJ1-2, with D possibly TRBD1 on 5 matching bases. The CDR3 is 13 amino acids. Looked up from germline, CDR1 is MDHEN and CDR2 is SYDVKM. Trimming left V 6 bases short and J 7 bases short, with 15 bases between. CDR3 nucleotide sequence: TGTGCCAGCAGCCTGTCCAGGGTAACTGGCTACACCTTC. It is translated as CASSLSRVTGYTF.

This clone was detected ten times or more. This chain joins TRBV27 and TRBJ2-3; TRBD2 is a possible D gene (6 bases). The CDR3 loop spans 13 amino acids. Germline CDR1 is MNHEY and CDR2 is SMNVEV (reference sequence). V was trimmed by 5 bases and J by 4 bases, leaving 10 bases between them. The CDR3 reads CASSGLPSDTQYF. CDR3 nucleotides: TGTGCCAGCAGTGGACTACCCTCAGATACGCAGTATTTT.

This clone was counted a single time. V usage is TRBV3-1 (or the pseudogene TRBV3-2) and J usage is TRBJ1-2, with D perhaps TRBD1 (6 bases). CDR1 and CDR2 (germline): LGHDT, YNNKEL (reference sequence). This CDR3 is 15 amino acids long. Trimming took off 4 bases at V and 2 bases at J, with 14 bases between the two ends. CDR3 amino acids: CASSPRSQGNYGYTF. The CDR3 DNA sequence: TGTGCCAGCAGCCCCCGCAGTCAGGGGAACTATGGCTACACCTTC.

This clone was seen just once. The J gene is TRBJ1-4, the V gene TRBV9, with 9 nucleotides matching TRBD1. The CDR3 length is 16 residues. V shed 1 base, J shed 5 bases, and the junction held 6 bases outside the gene matches. CDR1 is SGDLS, CDR2 YYNGEE, per germline. CDR3: CASSVMPQGANEKLFF. CDR3 coding DNA: TGTGCCAGCAGCGTAATGCCACAGGGGGCGAATGAAAAACTGTTTTTT.

This chain uses TRBV6-6 with TRBJ2-3; 11 positions agree with TRBD2. This CDR3 is built from 14 residues. CDR1 is MNHNY and CDR2 is SVGAGI in the germline V gene (reference sequence). J was trimmed by 8 bases and V by 8 bases; bases with no gene match: 9. This chain's CDR3 is CASQLAGVKGTQYF. The CDR3 coding sequence is TGTGCCAGCCAACTAGCGGGGGTCAAGGGTACGCAGTATTTT.

The rearrangement links TRBV28 to TRBJ2-7; 9 nucleotides agree with TRBD1. From germline, CDR1 is MDHEN and CDR2 SYDVKM. Trimming at V came to 7 bases and at J to 2 bases, leaving 9 bases not matched to a gene. CDR3 size: 15 residues. The CDR3 sequence: CASNGQGQRTYEQYF. The CDR3 bases are TGTGCCAGCAATGGACAGGGGCAACGGACCTACGAGCAGTACTTC.

The rearrangement joins TRBV12-3 or TRBV12-4 to TRBJ2-1; TRBD1 might be the D (5 bases). CDR3 length: 12 residues. The V end was cut by 7 bases, the J end by 12 bases, with 16 bases between. The CDR3 DNA follows: TGTGCCAGCACCATAGGGGCTGGGGTGCAGTTCTTC. This translates into CASTIGAGVQFF.

About this clone itself: The sample carries other DNA sequences with the same CDR3. The chain is built from TRBV30 and TRBJ2-7, with a weak D call TRBD2 (5 bases). The germline gives CDR1 GTSNPN, CDR2 SVGIG (reference sequence). This CDR3 comprises 11 residues. V was clipped by 1 base and J by 4 bases, with 5 bases between them. The DNA of the CDR3 is TGTGCCTGGAGTGGAGGGTACGAGCAGTACTTC. It is translated as CAWSGGYEQYF.

The V gene is TRBV7-9, the J gene TRBJ2-7; D is uncertain. Trimming cost V 1 base and J 2 bases, with 12 bases left between them. Germline V CDR1 and CDR2: SEHNR, FQNEAQ (reference sequence). This CDR3 has 15 amino acids. CDR3 in DNA: TGTGCCAGCAGCTTAGGGCTAGGCAGCCCCTACGAGCAGTACTTC. It yields the protein CASSLGLGSPYEQYF.